One sample yielded the 3 T cell receptor beta chains listed below, sequenced in a study of CD8 T cells in Susac syndrome. RNA, at about 0.5 to 1 ug, was reverse transcribed with random hexamers. TCRdb used MiXCR to reprocess the immunoSEQ multiplex PCR reads, holding one entry per CDR3 protein. The data hold 150,000 to 200,000 distinct CDR3 sequences, with about 94% observed a single time. The sample was CD4+ T cells from PBMCs. The receptors here all came from a human donor in good health.

The gene calls are TRBV15 and TRBJ2-1, with D unclear. Between the trimmed V and J ends, which lost 0 bases and 7 bases, there was a span of 13 bases. CDR1 and CDR2 (germline): LNHNV, YYDKDF (reference sequence). The CDR3 runs to 15 residues. The CDR3 sequence is CATSRDIGLGNEQFF. CDR3 in DNA: TGTGCCACCAGCAGAGATATAGGGCTCGGGAATGAGCAGTTCTTC. The full variable domain, in which reference TRBV15 and TRBJ2-1 provide the parts outside the CDR3, is DAMVIQNPRYQVTQFGKPVTLSCSQTLNHNVMYWYQQKSSQAPKLLFHYYDKDFNNEADTPDNFQSRRPNTSFCFLDIRSPGLGDTAMYLCATSRDIGLGNEQFFGPGTRLTVL.

Concerning this clonotype itself: At one boundary the junction diverges from the germline segment, which might be a read error. The chain carries TRBV28 and TRBJ1-5; D is unclear. The germline CDR1 and CDR2 sequences are MDHEN and SYDVKM. There are 13 residues in the CDR3. The CDR3 nucleotides read TGTGCCAGCGGTTTGGGATGGAATCAGCCCCAGCATTTT. Amino acids: CASGLGWNQPQHF.

The rearrangement uses TRBV7-3 and TRBJ2-1; D ambiguous. The length of the CDR3 is 13 residues. Trimming removed 4 bases from V and 9 bases from J, with 13 bases in between. The germline V gene encodes CDR1 SGHTA and CDR2 FQGTGA. DNA of the CDR3: TGTGCCAGCAGCTCTGGAGCTAGAGGTGAGCAGTTCTTC. It yields the protein CASSSGARGEQFF.